This T cell receptor beta chain is from a study of T-cell reconstitution after alpha-beta-depleted transplantation in children. In this sample, this clonotype turned up a few times. This CDR3 is 15 amino acids long. V was pared by 1 base and J by 3 bases, with 12 bases between. The germline gives CDR1 MGHDK, CDR2 SYGVNS. Unique molecular identifiers were incorporated during preparation of the TCRbeta library. Via MiXCR, TCRdb re-called the PCR reads, giving one row per CDR3 protein. Of 500,000 to 600,000 distinct CDR3 sequences listed, about 17% are singletons. This sequence was found in a human donor who donated a stem cell graft to a child with acute lymphoblastic leukemia. Sequenced material: PBMCs from the stem cell graft donor, taken from the stem cell graft. The chain recombines TRBV25-1 with TRBJ2-5; possibly TRBD1 or TRBD2 for D (5 bases each). This chain's CDR3 is CASSELGDGEETQYF. The CDR3 DNA sequence: TGTGCCAGCAGTGAATTGGGGGATGGAGAAGAGACCCAGTACTTC.